This T cell receptor beta chain was profiled in a study of OX40 agonist ivuxolimab in advanced cancers. Some clones are missing from TCRdb's copy, which holds only in-frame ones; the method was immunoSEQ multiplex PCR. The sample has 75,000 to 100,000 clones; around 87% are singletons. J was trimmed by 6 bases and V by 3 bases; bases with no gene match: 11. The germline V gene encodes CDR1 GTSNPN and CDR2 SVGIG (reference sequence). The CDR3 covers 16 residues. This TCR came from an adult with an advanced solid tumor such as melanoma, head and neck, liver or kidney cancer. The chain is built from TRBV30 and TRBJ1-6; TRBD1 matches at 7 bases. Sequences were derived from CD4+ or CD8+ T cells sorted from blood, sampled in a trial of the OX40 agonist ivuxolimab. The CDR3 reads CAWRGRGDSGNSPLHF. As DNA, the CDR3 is TGTGCCTGGAGGGGCCGGGGGGACAGCGGTAATTCACCCCTCCACTTT.